This T cell receptor (beta chain) was captured by sequencing in a study of T cell repertoires in MIS-A myocarditis. The CDR3 is made up of 12 amino acids. Germline V CDR1 and CDR2: MNHEY, SVGAGI. Trimming removed 8 bases from V and 0 bases from J; junction bases left unmatched: 1. Some clones are missing from TCRdb's copy, which holds only in-frame ones; the method was immunoSEQ multiplex PCR. The table shows around 10,000 clones, with approximately 90% occurring only once. Sequencing used thoracic lymph node tissue obtained at autopsy. The chain carries TRBV6-5 and TRBJ2-7, with TRBD1 matching over 7 bases. The receptor was isolated from a man younger than 35 with fulminant myocarditis from multisystem inflammatory syndrome in adults (MIS-A) after COVID-19. The CDR3 bases are TGTGCCAGCCGGGACAGCTCCTACGAGCAGTACTTC. Encoded protein: CASRDSSYEQYF.